This entry is about one T cell receptor (beta chain). The sample is drawn from a study of control samples from healthy donors and cancer patients. This table comes from immunoSEQ multiplex PCR, and its TCRdb copy is limited to in-frame clones, with some not included. The sample has some 140,000 clones; approximately 96% are singletons. Sample: blood. The receptor comes from a man in his forties in good health.

The CDR3 spells CASSPLEGLSAKNIQYF. The CDR3 nucleotides are TGTGCCAGCTCACCACTGGAGGGACTTTCAGCCAAAAACATTCAGTACTTC. The rearrangement joins TRBV18 to TRBJ2-4; D is possibly TRBD2 (6 bases). The CDR3 has 17 residues. Germline V gene data show CDR1 as KGHSH and CDR2 as LQKENI. Trimming stripped 1 base from V and 0 bases from J, with 13 bases between. Drawing the rest from reference TRBV18 and TRBJ2-4, the complete variable domain is NAGVMQNPRHLVRRRGQEARLRCSPMKGHSHVYWYRQLPEEGLKFMVYLQKENIIDESGMPKERFSAEFPKEGPSILRIQQVVRGDSAAYFCASSPLEGLSAKNIQYFGAGTRLSVL.